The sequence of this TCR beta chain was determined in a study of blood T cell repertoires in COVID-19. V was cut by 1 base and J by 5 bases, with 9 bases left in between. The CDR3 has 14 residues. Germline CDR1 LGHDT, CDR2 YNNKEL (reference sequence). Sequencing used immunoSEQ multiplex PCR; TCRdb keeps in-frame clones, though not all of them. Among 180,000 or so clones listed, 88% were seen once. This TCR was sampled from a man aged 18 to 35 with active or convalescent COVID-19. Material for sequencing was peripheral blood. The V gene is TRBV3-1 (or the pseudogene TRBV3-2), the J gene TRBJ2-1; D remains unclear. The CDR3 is CASSQAMADNEQFF. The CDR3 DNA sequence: TGTGCCAGCAGCCAAGCGATGGCAGACAATGAGCAGTTCTTC.